This T cell receptor beta chain emerged from a study of T-cell reconstitution after alpha-beta-depleted transplantation in children. Study-level findings and limits: The study traced high day-60 TCRbeta diversity in some patients to surviving recipient T cells and thymic progenitors. At around two months after transplant, the alpha-beta T cells were reportedly derived from several hundred expanded clones that came from non-depleted graft cells. At one year after transplant, newly produced T cells mostly accounted for T-cell counts and diversity.

This clonotype was observed at least ten times. The target antigen is unknown. Trimming took 0 bases from V and 7 from J, leaving 16 bases between them. Germline values: CDR1 SGDLS, CDR2 YYNGEE. This CDR3 is 16 amino acids long. Preparing the TCRbeta library involved the use of unique molecular identifiers. Using its own MiXCR run on the PCR reads, TCRdb lists one record per CDR3 protein. The data hold fewer than 700,000 distinct CDR3 sequences, with 13% observed a single time. This sequence joins TRBV9 and TRBJ2-2, with TRBD1 as a possible D gene (5 bases). The origin of this receptor is a male patient younger than 18 who had a stem cell transplant for acute myeloid leukemia, so the T cells may come from the graft donor. Sample: PBMCs, mostly from graft donor cells, taken 360 days after TCRalphabeta/CD19-depleted stem cell transplant. This chain's CDR3 is CASSVGGMVGHGELFF. The CDR3 region has the DNA TGTGCCAGCAGCGTAGGGGGCATGGTCGGCCACGGGGAGCTGTTTTTT. Using reference TRBV9 and TRBJ2-2 for the parts outside the CDR3, the full variable domain is DSGVTQTPKHLITATGQRVTLRCSPRSGDLSVYWYQQSLDQGLQFLIQYYNGEERAKGNILERFSAQQFPDLHSELNLSSLELGDSALYFCASSVGGMVGHGELFFGEGSRLTVL.